Listed here is a single T cell receptor beta chain. These data are taken from a study of siplizumab effects on memory and regulatory T cells. This CDR3 region has 19 residues. Germline-derived CDR1 and CDR2 are MGHRA and YSYEKL. J lost 6 bases, V lost 6 bases, and 14 bases had no gene match. Assays captured roughly 110,000 TCR templates per sample. The repertoire was sequenced with immunoSEQ multiplex PCR; TCRdb's copy has only in-frame clones and lacks some. The top ten hold 0.73% of the sample, which has 80,000 to 130,000 clones, approximately 90% seen once. This clonotype originated in a human donor in good health. V and J are TRBV4-1 and TRBJ2-2; TRBD2 matches at 15 bases. The sequencing input was Tregs sorted from blood. In nucleotides, the CDR3 is TGCGCCAGCAGAGCCGGGACTAGCGGGAGGTGGGATTTATCCGGGGAGCTGTTTTTT. This gives the protein CASRAGTSGRWDLSGELFF.